This T cell receptor beta chain was identified in a study of T cell changes during pregnancy in multiple sclerosis. TCRdb's copy holds only in-frame clones and misses some; the assay was immunoSEQ multiplex PCR. This sample has about 79,000 clones, with 80% to 95% found just once. Germline assignment: CDR1 SGHNT and CDR2 YYREEE (reference sequence). V was pared by 0 bases and J by 8 bases, with 9 bases between. The CDR3 runs 14 residues. Sequenced here: peripheral blood, sampled in the second trimester of pregnancy. This chain connects TRBV5-4 to TRBJ1-6; possibly TRBD1 for D (6 bases). This TCR was recovered from a female donor in good health, enrolled as a control in a pregnancy study. As DNA, the CDR3 is TGTGCCAGCAGCTTGGCCTACAGGGATTCACCCCTCCACTTT. Translation gives CASSLAYRDSPLHF.